These 14 T cell receptor beta chains were sequenced from one sample in a study of T-cell reconstitution after alpha-beta-depleted transplantation in children. As it was prepared, the TCRbeta library received unique molecular identifiers. A single record per CDR3 protein comes from TCRdb applying MiXCR to the PCR reads. The table lists about 420,000 distinct CDR3 sequences, roughly 10% of them singletons. The sample consisted of PBMCs from the stem cell graft donor, taken from the stem cell graft. The receptors were gathered from a human donor who donated a stem cell graft to a child with acute myeloid leukemia.

This clonotype has only a few counts. The chain combines TRBV19 with TRBJ2-2; D is perhaps TRBD2 (5 bases). V dropped 9 bases and J dropped 3 bases, with 17 bases sitting between them. The length of the CDR3 is 15 residues. Germline V gene sequence: CDR1 LNHDA, CDR2 SQIVND (reference sequence). DNA of the CDR3: TGTGCCAGCACCATATTAGGGAGATACACCGGGGAGCTGTTTTTT. Protein product: CASTILGRYTGELFF.

The chain is built from TRBV29-1 and TRBJ2-2, with 9 bases fitting TRBD2. Germline CDR1 and CDR2: SQVTM and ANQGSEA. Losses at the gene ends were 7 bases for V and 0 bases for J; bases not matched to a gene: 3. The CDR3 extends over 14 amino acids. CDR3 amino acids: CSASSGTNTGELFF. Written as DNA, the CDR3 is TGCAGCGCCTCTAGCGGGACGAACACCGGGGAGCTGTTTTTT.

The chain links TRBV10-2 to TRBJ1-2; a possible D gene is TRBD1 (5 bases). CDR1 and CDR2 from the germline V gene are WSHSY and SAAADI. V lost 0 bases to trimming and J lost 0 bases, with 5 bases between them. The CDR3 length is 14 residues. CDR3 region: CASSESGANYGYTF. The CDR3 DNA is TGCGCCAGCAGTGAGTCAGGGGCTAACTATGGCTACACCTTC.

The chain couples TRBV5-5 to TRBJ2-3; maybe TRBD1 (6 bases). This CDR3 spans 15 amino acids. The germline V gene encodes CDR1 SGHKS and CDR2 YYEKEE (reference sequence). Trimming pared 2 bases from V and 5 bases from J, leaving 15 bases between. The CDR3 DNA is TGTGCCAGCAGCTTCGGCAGGGGCGGTAAAGATACGCAGTATTTT. It encodes CASSFGRGGKDTQYF.

This chain connects TRBV20-1 to TRBJ2-7; unclear D gene. The CDR3 has 13 residues. CDR1 DFQATT and CDR2 SNEGSKA come from the germline V gene (reference sequence). V lost 1 base and J 3 bases, leaving 10 bases between the germline ends. The CDR3 DNA follows: TGCAGTGCTAGAGCGCTGAGTGGCTACGAGCAGTACGTC. Protein: CSARALSGYEQYV.

This clonotype was seen repeatedly, ten times or more. This chain connects TRBV27 to TRBJ2-7; the match to TRBD1 covers 9 bases. The germline CDR1 and CDR2 sequences are MNHEY and SMNVEV (reference sequence). V gave up 6 bases and J gave up 5 bases; unmatched junction bases: 11. The CDR3 has 15 residues. The CDR3 nucleotides read TGTGCCAGCAGACGTACCGGGACAGGGTACCACGAGCAGTACTTC. Residues: CASRRTGTGYHEQYF.

This clonotype was observed a few times. As DNA, the CDR3 is TGTGCCAGCAGAGGGACAGGCTACAATGAGCAGTTCTTC. It specifies CASRGTGYNEQFF. V and J are TRBV6-1 and TRBJ2-1; TRBD1 matches at 8 bases. Germline V lookup: CDR1 MNHNS, CDR2 SASEGT. CDR3 length equals 13 residues. J lost 3 bases, V lost 6 bases, and 1 base had no gene match.

The rearrangement uses TRBV20-1 and TRBJ2-4; 8 bases are a match to TRBD2. Trimming at V came to 3 bases and at J to 1 base, leaving 2 bases not matched to a gene. This CDR3 is built from 14 residues. Germline lookup yields CDR1 DFQATT and CDR2 SNEGSKA (reference sequence). The chain's CDR3 is CSARSGGAKNIQYF. Written as DNA, the CDR3 is TGCAGTGCTAGGTCGGGGGGGGCCAAAAACATTCAGTACTTC.

This clonotype was recorded many times. The rearrangement links TRBV20-1 to TRBJ2-1; D is possibly TRBD2 (6 bases). The CDR3 runs to 15 residues. V shed 3 bases and J shed 4 bases, with 16 bases lying between them. Germline assignment: CDR1 DFQATT and CDR2 SNEGSKA (reference sequence). CDR3 DNA sequence: TGCAGTGCTAGGGTTCCGGGAGTAGGATACAATGAGCAGTTCTTC. Translation: CSARVPGVGYNEQFF.

The chain recombines TRBV20-1 with TRBJ2-1, with D perhaps matching TRBD2 (6 bases). The CDR3 covers 14 residues. Germline CDR1 is DFQATT and CDR2 is SNEGSKA (reference sequence). Between the trimmed V and J ends, which lost 3 bases and 3 bases, there was a span of 12 bases. The CDR3 is CSASPGVRYNEQFF. In DNA form, the CDR3 reads TGCAGTGCTAGTCCGGGAGTACGCTACAATGAGCAGTTCTTC.

This chain uses TRBV6-1 with TRBJ2-7; maybe TRBD2 (6 bases). Trimming left V 8 bases short and J 4 bases short, with 18 bases between. CDR1 is MNHNS, CDR2 SASEGT, per germline. The CDR3 contains 14 residues. The CDR3 bases are TGTGCCAGCGGGGAGCGGGCGGGATGGTACGAGCAGTACTTC. Its translation is CASGERAGWYEQYF.

A few counts support this clonotype. This rearrangement joins TRBV7-9 to TRBJ2-1, with D tentatively TRBD1 or TRBD2 (5 bases each). Trimming pared 5 bases from V and 0 bases from J, leaving 11 bases between. The CDR3 runs 15 residues. Germline CDR1 SEHNR, CDR2 FQNEAQ (reference sequence). CDR3 in DNA: TGTGCCAGCAGCCAGGGACGGTTCTCCTACAATGAGCAGTTCTTC. Amino acid sequence: CASSQGRFSYNEQFF.

The chain recombines TRBV7-8 with TRBJ2-3, with D possibly matching TRBD2 (5 bases). V lost 0 bases to trimming and J lost 5 bases, with 9 bases between them. CDR1 SGHVS and CDR2 FQNEAQ come from the germline V gene. The CDR3 spans 14 residues. The CDR3 region is CASSLAMGRDTQYF. Written as DNA, the CDR3 is TGTGCCAGCAGCTTAGCTATGGGGAGAGATACGCAGTATTTT.

The sample holds a few counts of this clonotype. The rearrangement uses TRBV20-1 and TRBJ1-3, with 12 bases identical to TRBD1. The V and J ends lost 6 bases and 7 bases, in that order; junction bases with no gene match: 7. CDR1 is DFQATT, CDR2 SNEGSKA, per germline (reference sequence). CDR3 length: 14 residues. CDR3 sequence reads: CSAPAGTGGNTIYF. Written as DNA, the CDR3 is TGCAGTGCCCCCGCCGGGACAGGGGGCAACACCATATATTTT.